This is a list of T cell receptor beta chains from one sample in a study of identical twins. TCRdb redid the calling of the 5' RACE reads with MiXCR, one entry per CDR3 protein. The table lists 150,000 or so distinct CDR3 sequences, under 4.5% of them singletons. The specimen was memory T cells sorted from blood. The source is a man aged 18-30 years in good health. Each CDR3 is given with its conserved first and last residue.

V: TRBV29-1; J: TRBJ2-1; length: 14; CDR3: CSAPKLAVVDEQFF
V: TRBV12-3/TRBV12-4; J: TRBJ1-1; length: 15; CDR3: CASSPRTVVNTEAFF
V: TRBV19; J: TRBJ1-1; length: 14; CDR3: CASSPSDANTEAFF
V: TRBV5-1; J: TRBJ1-1; length: 16; CDR3: CASSPGPGQGYTEAFF
V: TRBV20-1; J: TRBJ2-2; length: 14; CDR3: CSASYGGNTGELFF
V: TRBV20-1; J: TRBJ1-2; length: 15; CDR3: CSARYRDRGDGGYTF
V: TRBV5-1; J: TRBJ2-3; length: 15; CDR3: CASSFRDSSTDTQYF
V: TRBV10-2; J: TRBJ2-5; length: 15; CDR3: CASSGLDSYQETQYF
V: TRBV29-1; J: TRBJ1-1; length: 15; CDR3: CSVGQGQAFGTEAFF
V: TRBV18; J: TRBJ1-6; length: 13; CDR3: CASGTANNSPLHF
V: TRBV6-5; J: TRBJ1-2; length: 14; CDR3: CASSYGTGGNGYTF
V: TRBV7-9; J: TRBJ2-3; length: 14; CDR3: CASSLASTTDTQYF
V: TRBV15; J: TRBJ2-1; length: 12; CDR3: CATSRGAPEQFF
V: TRBV6-6; J: TRBJ1-5; length: 12; CDR3: CASRDSNQPQHF
V: TRBV6-1; J: TRBJ2-1; length: 14; CDR3: CASAPSGRRNEQFF
V: TRBV28; J: TRBJ1-1; length: 13; CDR3: CASISGTGTEAFF
V: TRBV12-3/TRBV12-4; J: TRBJ2-3; length: 18; CDR3: CASSFFGGRAHSTDTQYF
V: TRBV28; J: TRBJ2-4; length: 16; CDR3: CASSLETALAKNIQYF
V: TRBV12-3/TRBV12-4; J: TRBJ2-7; length: 14; CDR3: CASSLQGAGSEQYF
V: TRBV20-1; J: TRBJ2-1; length: 14; CDR3: CSATGLAGVGEQFF
V: TRBV5-1; J: TRBJ1-1; length: 14; CDR3: CASSGGQGNTEAFF
V: TRBV18; J: TRBJ2-1; length: 13; CDR3: CASSPQKGREQFF
V: TRBV20-1; J: TRBJ2-5; length: 13; CDR3: CSAGDRGLKTQYF
V: TRBV3-1; J: TRBJ2-1; length: 14; CDR3: CASSQGGGRNEQFF
V: TRBV15; J: TRBJ2-1; length: 13; CDR3: CATSRDFVNEQFF
V: TRBV7-2; J: TRBJ1-2; length: 16; CDR3: CASSFSGRGQDYGYTF
V: TRBV7-2; J: TRBJ2-2; length: 17; CDR3: CASSSAGTGRHTGELFF
V: TRBV5-5; J: TRBJ2-2; length: 17; CDR3: CASSPPGTGGITGELFF
V: TRBV5-1; J: TRBJ2-6; length: 16; CDR3: CASSPPLDSGANVLTF
V: TRBV6-1; J: TRBJ2-3; length: 14; CDR3: CASSRGTITDTQYF
V: TRBV7-9; J: TRBJ2-5; length: 15; CDR3: CVSSLARNRGETQYF
V: TRBV29-1; J: TRBJ1-5; length: 13; CDR3: CSVGGIGNQPQHF
V: TRBV11-1; J: TRBJ1-4; length: 15; CDR3: CASSLSNTGPEKLFF
V: TRBV7-7; J: TRBJ2-7; length: 15; CDR3: CASSLVVTGPYEQYF
V: TRBV5-4; J: TRBJ1-2; length: 14; CDR3: CASSAQSTNYGYTF
V: TRBV7-9; J: TRBJ2-3; length: 14; CDR3: CASSLAGESDTQYF
V: TRBV5-1; J: TRBJ1-1; length: 15; CDR3: CASSPREGMNTEAFF
V: TRBV29-1; J: TRBJ2-2; length: 11; CDR3: CSVYNAGELFF
V: TRBV10-3; J: TRBJ2-7; length: 15; CDR3: CAISGGQGSSYEQYF